The clone carrying this TCR beta chain was observed once. CDR3 and TCR beta VDJ profiling relied on genomic DNA as the template. One entry per CDR3 protein, called by TCRdb with MiXCR from the reads. The profile covers over 150,000 distinct CDR3 sequences, with about 70% appearing a single time and around 45% taken by the ten largest. This record comes from a study of CD8+CD57+ T cells in acquired aplastic anemia. The CDR3 runs to 12 residues. CDR1 is KGHDR, CDR2 SFDVKD, per germline. V was pared by 8 bases and J by 2 bases, with 8 bases between. For sequencing, patients were chosen who had shown expansion of CD8+CD57+ cells by flow cytometry. Sampling of blood occurred while the patients had still received no therapy.

The sequence was obtained from a human donor with aplastic anemia. Sequenced material: sorted CD4+, CD8+, or CD8+CD57+ T cells (not recorded which) from PBMCs. V is TRBV24-1 and J is TRBJ1-2; the D is unclear. The CDR3 here is CATMGMNYGYTF. In DNA, the CDR3 is TGTGCCACCATGGGGATGAACTATGGCTACACCTTC.